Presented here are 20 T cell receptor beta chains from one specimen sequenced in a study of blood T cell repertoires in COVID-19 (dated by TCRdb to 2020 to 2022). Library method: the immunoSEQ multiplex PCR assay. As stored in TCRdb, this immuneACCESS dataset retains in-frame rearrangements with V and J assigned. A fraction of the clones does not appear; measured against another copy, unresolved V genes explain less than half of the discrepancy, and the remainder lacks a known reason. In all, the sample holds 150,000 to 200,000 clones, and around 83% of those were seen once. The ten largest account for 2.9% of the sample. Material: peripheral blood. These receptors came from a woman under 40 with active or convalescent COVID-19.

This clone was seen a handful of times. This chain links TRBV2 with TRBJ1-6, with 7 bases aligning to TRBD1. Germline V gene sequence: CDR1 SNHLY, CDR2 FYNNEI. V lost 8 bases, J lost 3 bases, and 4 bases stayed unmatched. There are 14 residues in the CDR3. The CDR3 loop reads CASGDSLYNSPLHF. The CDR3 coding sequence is TGTGCCAGCGGGGACAGTCTCTATAATTCACCCCTCCACTTT.

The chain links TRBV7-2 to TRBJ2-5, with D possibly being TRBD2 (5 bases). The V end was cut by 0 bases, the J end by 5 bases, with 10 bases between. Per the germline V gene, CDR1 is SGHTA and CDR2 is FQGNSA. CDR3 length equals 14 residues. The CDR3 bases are TGTGCCAGCAGCTTAGCGGGAGTAGGGGAGACCCAGTACTTC. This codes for CASSLAGVGETQYF. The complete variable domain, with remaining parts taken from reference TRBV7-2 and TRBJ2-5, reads GAGVSQSPSNKVTEKGKDVELRCDPISGHTALYWYRQSLGQGLEFLIYFQGNSAPDKSGLPSDRFSAERTGGSVSTLTIQRTQQEDSAVYLCASSLAGVGETQYFGPGTRLLVL.

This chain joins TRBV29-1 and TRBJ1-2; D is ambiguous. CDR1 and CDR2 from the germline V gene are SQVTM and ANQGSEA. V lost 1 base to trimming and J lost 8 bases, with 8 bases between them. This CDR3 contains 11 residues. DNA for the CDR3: TGCAGCGTTGAAGGGAGATCCGGCTACACCTTC. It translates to CSVEGRSGYTF.

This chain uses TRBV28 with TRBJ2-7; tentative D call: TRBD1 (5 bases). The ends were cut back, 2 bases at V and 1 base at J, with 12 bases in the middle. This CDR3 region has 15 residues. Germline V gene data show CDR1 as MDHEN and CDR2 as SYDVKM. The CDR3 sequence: CASSLQASGSYEQYF. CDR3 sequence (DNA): TGTGCCAGCAGTTTACAGGCCTCAGGGTCCTACGAGCAGTACTTC.

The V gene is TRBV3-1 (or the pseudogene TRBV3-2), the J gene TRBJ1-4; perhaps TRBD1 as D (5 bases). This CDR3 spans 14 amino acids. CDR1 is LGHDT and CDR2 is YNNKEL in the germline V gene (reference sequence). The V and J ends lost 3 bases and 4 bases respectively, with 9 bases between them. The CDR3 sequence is CASSQDTVNEKLFF. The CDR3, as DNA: TGTGCCAGCAGCCAGGACACAGTTAATGAAAAACTGTTTTTT.

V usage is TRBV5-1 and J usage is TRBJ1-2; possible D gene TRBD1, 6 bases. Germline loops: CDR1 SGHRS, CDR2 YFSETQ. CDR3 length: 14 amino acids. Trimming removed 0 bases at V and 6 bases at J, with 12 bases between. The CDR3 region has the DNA TGCGCCAGCAGCTTGGAGGACAGCTGGGATGGCTACACCTTC. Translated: CASSLEDSWDGYTF.

The CDR3 coding sequence is TGTGCCAGCAGCCTGACAGGGGTTGGGGCCAACGTCCTGACTTTC. It encodes CASSLTGVGANVLTF. The genes are TRBV11-3 and TRBJ2-6; TRBD1 agrees at 8 bases. V lost 5 bases and J lost 3; bases outside the gene matches: 3. Germline CDR1 SGHNT, CDR2 YENEEA. The CDR3 loop spans 15 amino acids.

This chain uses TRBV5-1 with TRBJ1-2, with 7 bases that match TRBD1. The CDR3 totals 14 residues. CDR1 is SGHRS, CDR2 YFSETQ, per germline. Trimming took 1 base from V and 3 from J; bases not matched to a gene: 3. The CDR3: CASSLIDRDYGYTF. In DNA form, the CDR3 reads TGCGCCAGCAGCTTGATTGACAGGGACTATGGCTACACCTTC. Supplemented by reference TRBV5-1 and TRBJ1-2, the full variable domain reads KAGVTQTPRYLIKTRGQQVTLSCSPISGHRSVSWYQQTPGQGLQFLFEYFSETQRNKGNFPGRFSGRQFSNSRSEMNVSTLELGDSALYLCASSLIDRDYGYTFGSGTRLTVV.

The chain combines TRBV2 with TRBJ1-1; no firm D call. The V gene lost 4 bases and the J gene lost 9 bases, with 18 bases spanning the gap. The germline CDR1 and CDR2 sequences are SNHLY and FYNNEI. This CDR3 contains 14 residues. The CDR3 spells CASSGRRMDLQAFF. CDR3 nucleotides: TGTGCCAGCAGTGGACGGAGGATGGACCTTCAAGCTTTCTTT.

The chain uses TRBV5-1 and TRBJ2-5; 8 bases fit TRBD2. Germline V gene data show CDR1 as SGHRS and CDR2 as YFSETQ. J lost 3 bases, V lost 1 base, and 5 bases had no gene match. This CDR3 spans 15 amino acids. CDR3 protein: CASSLRGGPKETQYF. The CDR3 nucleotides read TGCGCCAGCAGCTTGCGGGGGGGGCCGAAAGAGACCCAGTACTTC.

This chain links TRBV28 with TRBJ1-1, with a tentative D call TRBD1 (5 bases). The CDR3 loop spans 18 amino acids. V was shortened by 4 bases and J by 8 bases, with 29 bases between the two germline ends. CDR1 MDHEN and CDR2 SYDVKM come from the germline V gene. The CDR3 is CASSWGLTGGGSPREAFF. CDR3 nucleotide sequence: TGTGCCAGCAGTTGGGGCTTAACAGGTGGAGGGTCGCCGAGGGAAGCTTTCTTT. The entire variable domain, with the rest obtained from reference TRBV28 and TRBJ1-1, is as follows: DVKVTQSSRYLVKRTGEKVFLECVQDMDHENMFWYRQDPGLGLRLIYFSYDVKMKEKGDIPEGYSVSREKKERFSLILESASTNQTSMYLCASSWGLTGGGSPREAFFGQGTRLTVV.

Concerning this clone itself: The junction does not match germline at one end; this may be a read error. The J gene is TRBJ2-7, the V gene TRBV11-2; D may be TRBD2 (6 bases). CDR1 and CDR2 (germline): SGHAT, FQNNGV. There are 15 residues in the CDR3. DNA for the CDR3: TGTGCCAGCACCCTCGCGGGACCTATCTCCTCCGAGCAGTACTTC. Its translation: CASTLAGPISSEQYF. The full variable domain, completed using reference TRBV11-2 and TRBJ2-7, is EAGVAQSPRYKIIEKRQSVAFWCNPISGHATLYWYQQILGQGPKLLIQFQNNGVVDDSQLPKDRFSAERLKGVDSTLKIQPAKLEDSAVYLCASTLAGPISSEQYFGPGTRLTVT.

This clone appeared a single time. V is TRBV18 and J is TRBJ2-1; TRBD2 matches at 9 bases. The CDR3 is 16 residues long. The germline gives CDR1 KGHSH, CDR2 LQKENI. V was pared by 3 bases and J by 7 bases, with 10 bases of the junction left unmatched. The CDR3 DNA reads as TGTGCCAGCTCACCTAATGCGGGAGGGCCTGTAAATGAGCAGTTCTTC. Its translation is CASSPNAGGPVNEQFF.

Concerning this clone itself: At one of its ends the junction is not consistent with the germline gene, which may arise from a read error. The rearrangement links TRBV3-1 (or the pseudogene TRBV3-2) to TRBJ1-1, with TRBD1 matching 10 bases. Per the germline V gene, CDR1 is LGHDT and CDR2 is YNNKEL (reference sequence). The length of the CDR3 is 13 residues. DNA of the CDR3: TGTGCCAGCAGCCAAGTCGGGACAGGGGAGCTTGCCTTT. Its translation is CASSQVGTGELAF.

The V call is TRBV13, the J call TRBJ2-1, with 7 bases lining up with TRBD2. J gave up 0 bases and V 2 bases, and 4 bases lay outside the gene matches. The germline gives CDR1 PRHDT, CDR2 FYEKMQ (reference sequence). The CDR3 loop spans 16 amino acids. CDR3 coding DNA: TGTGCCAGCAGCTTACCCGGGGGGAGCTCCTACAATGAGCAGTTCTTC. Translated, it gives CASSLPGGSSYNEQFF.

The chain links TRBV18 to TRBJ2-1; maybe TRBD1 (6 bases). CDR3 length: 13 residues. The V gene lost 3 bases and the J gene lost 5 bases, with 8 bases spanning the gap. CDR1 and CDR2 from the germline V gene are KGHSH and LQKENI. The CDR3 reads CASSPTGNNEQFF. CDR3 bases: TGTGCCAGCTCACCGACAGGTAACAATGAGCAGTTCTTC.

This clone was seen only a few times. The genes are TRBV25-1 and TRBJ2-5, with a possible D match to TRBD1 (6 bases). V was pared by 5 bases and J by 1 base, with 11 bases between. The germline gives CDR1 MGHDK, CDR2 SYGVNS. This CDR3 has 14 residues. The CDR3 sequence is CASSMQGTQETQYF. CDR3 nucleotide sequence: TGTGCCAGCAGTATGCAGGGGACCCAAGAGACCCAGTACTTC.

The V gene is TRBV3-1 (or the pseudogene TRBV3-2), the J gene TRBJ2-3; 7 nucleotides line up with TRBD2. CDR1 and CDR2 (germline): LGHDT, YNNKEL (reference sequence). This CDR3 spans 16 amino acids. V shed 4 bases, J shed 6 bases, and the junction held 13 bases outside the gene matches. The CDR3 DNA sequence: TGTGCCAGCAGCCGCCCGACAACTAGCGATTTCGATACGCAGTATTTT. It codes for CASSRPTTSDFDTQYF.

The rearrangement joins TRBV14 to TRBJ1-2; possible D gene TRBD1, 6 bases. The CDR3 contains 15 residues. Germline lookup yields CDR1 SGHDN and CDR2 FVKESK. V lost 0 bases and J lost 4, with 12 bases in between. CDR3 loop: CASSQDRGQVYGYTF. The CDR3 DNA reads TGTGCCAGCAGCCAAGATAGGGGACAAGTCTATGGCTACACCTTC.

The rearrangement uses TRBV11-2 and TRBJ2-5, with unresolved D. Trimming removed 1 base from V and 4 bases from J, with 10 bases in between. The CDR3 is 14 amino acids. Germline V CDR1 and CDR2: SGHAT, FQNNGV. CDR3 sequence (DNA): TGTGCCAGCAGCTTAGGTTTGGCCCTAGAGACCCAGTACTTC. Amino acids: CASSLGLALETQYF.